This TCR beta chain was captured by sequencing in a study of T cells in Graves' hyperthyroidism and ophthalmopathy (dated by TCRdb to about 2019). Concerning the study at large: Peripheral blood samples were taken at initial diagnosis, before any treatment was given. The approximately 95 discovery patients were divided at random into training and test sets in a 7:3 ratio. To identify distinguishing TCR V-J signatures, a discovery cohort of 100 or so patients was used, comprising some 45 with Graves' ophthalmopathy and 57 with stable Graves' hyperthyroidism. Thyroid tissue and blood T-cell repertoires from several Graves' hyperthyroidism patients were also compared in the study. The paper reports TCR Vbeta CDR3 sequencing of over 130 peripheral blood samples: approximately 41 ophthalmopathy, fewer than 80 hyperthyroidism and around 17 progressor patients. After blood sampling, hyperthyroidism patients were treated with methimazole at a starting dose of 30 mg daily, and ophthalmopathy patients were treated with high-dose intravenous methylprednisolone. Prospective prediction of ophthalmopathy was tested in an independent validation cohort consisting of some 18 hyperthyroidism patients and more than 15 patients who later progressed to ophthalmopathy.

As for this clonotype: Its antigen has not been determined. Base quality data are lacking; no much larger clone is found one base away.

Deletion took 1 base off V and 0 bases off J, with a span of 9 bases between the germline ends. The cysteine opens and the phenylalanine closes a CDR3 of 16 amino acids. The DNA shown is the 48-base CDR3, in frame from base 1. The CDR1 and CDR2 encoded by the germline V gene (reference sequence) are LNHDA and SQIVND. Beyond this particular receptor, the publication reports: A model built on a 13 V-J signature distinguished ophthalmopathy from stable hyperthyroidism, reaching 87.88% sensitivity and around 81% specificity in cross-validation and 80%/75% in testing. In validation, the model predicted progression to ophthalmopathy a median of around six months before onset, with 70% to 71% sensitivity and about 72% specificity. Most expanded thyroid clonotypes (frequency above 0.001) were also detected in blood, a finding suggesting that blood repertoires may reflect thyroid immune responses. Sample size was not statistically predetermined, and blinding of investigators to group allocation was not performed.

Graves' hyperthyroidism was defined as stable when no progression to ophthalmopathy occurred over 18 months of follow-up. Hyperthyroidism patients were newly diagnosed, had a disease duration of under 2 months, and were aged 18 to 65 years. Exclusion was applied to patients with uncontrolled infections, other autoimmune diseases, pregnancy or lactation. Clinical symptoms, serum thyroxine and TRAb, thyroid ultrasound, and orbital computed tomography formed the basis for the diagnoses. PBMCs were separated from 10 ml of fresh peripheral blood using Ficoll-Paque density gradient centrifugation. Total RNA was extracted using Trizol reagent, and RNA quality was assessed on an Agilent 2100 Bioanalyzer. The TCR beta CDR3 regions were amplified from the RNA transcripts. The TCR CDR3 was subjected to a first round of RT-PCR using the HTBI primer set and the Qiagen OneStep RT-PCR kit. Libraries were constructed in a second round of multiplex PCR, after which size selection and purification were carried out. The libraries were sequenced on an Illumina HiSeq2000 using paired-end 100 bp reads. Turning to the authors' computational methods: SOAPnuke was used to process the raw data, with reads discarded if the reads contained adapters or uncalled bases, had a mean Phred below 15, or lacked an exact constant-primer or identifier match. COPE v1.2.5 was used to merge the high-quality paired reads, and each unique nucleotide sequence was defined as a clonotype. Clonotypes were aligned to IMGT TRBV, TRBD and TRBJ reference segments using MiTCR v1.1. Analysis was restricted to V-J combinations with a frequency above 0.0001, which covered 99% to 99.2% of repertoires. A TCS score was defined as the ratio of F50 (clonal expansion) to E x V (chaos), with BLOSUM62-based TCRdist applied between CDR3 peptides within each V-J. Welch's t-statistics and random forest reduced approximately 520 V-J features to about 12, which were used in a naive Bayes classifier (R e1071). TCRdb reran the public reads through fastp at Q25 and MiXCR, keeping productive beta chains. Each CDR3 protein appears once, grouped with its most common genes and DNA. These V and J calls derive from TCRdb rather than the authors' analysis. Counted in this sample were roughly 700,000 distinct CDR3 sequences; 17% of them appeared once. Clones ranked in the top ten supply 15% to 18% of the sample.

This clonotype was obtained from a man between 50 and 59 years old with Graves' hyperthyroidism. Sequences were obtained from blood. The chain is assembled from TRBV19 and TRBJ1-4; the D gene identity is not certain. This receptor has the CDR3 CASSIVRPATNEKLFF. The nucleotide sequence reads TGTGCCAGTAGTATAGTACGCCCAGCAACTAATGAAAAACTGTTTTTT.